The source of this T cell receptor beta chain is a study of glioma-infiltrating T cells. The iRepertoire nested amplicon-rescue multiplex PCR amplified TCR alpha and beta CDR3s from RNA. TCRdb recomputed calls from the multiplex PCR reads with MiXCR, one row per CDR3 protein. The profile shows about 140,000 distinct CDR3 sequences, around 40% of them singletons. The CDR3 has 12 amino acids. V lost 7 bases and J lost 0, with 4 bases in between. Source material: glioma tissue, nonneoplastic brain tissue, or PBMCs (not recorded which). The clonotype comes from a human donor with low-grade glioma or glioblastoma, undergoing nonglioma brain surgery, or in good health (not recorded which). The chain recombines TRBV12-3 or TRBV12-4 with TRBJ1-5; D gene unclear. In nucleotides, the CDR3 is TGTGCCAGCACTTATAGCAATCAGCCCCAGCATTTT. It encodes CASTYSNQPQHF.